These 18 T cell receptor beta chains were sequenced from one sample in a study of CD8 T cells in ankylosing spondylitis. Each CDR3 protein gets one entry after TCRdb re-called the 5' RACE reads with MiXCR. This table has 150,000 to 200,000 distinct CDR3 sequences, 15% to 20% appearing once. The sample consisted of blood, either unsorted or a sorted T cell fraction (not recorded which). The source is a male donor with ankylosing spondylitis or in good health (not recorded which).

Concerning this clonotype: A read error may be the cause here, since a much bigger clone is one base away. The chain recombines TRBV20-1 with TRBJ2-1; tentatively, D is TRBD2 (6 bases). This CDR3 region has 12 residues. Germline values: CDR1 DFQATT, CDR2 SNEGSKA (reference sequence). V dropped 8 bases and J dropped 7 bases, with 15 bases sitting between them. CDR3 DNA: TGCAGTACTCCCTTACGGGGGAATGAGCAGTTCTTC. Protein: CSTPLRGNEQFF.

This clonotype occurred many times. The rearrangement uses TRBV7-3 and TRBJ2-3; 7 positions agree with TRBD1. The ends lost 5 bases at V and 6 bases at J; junction bases unmatched: 5. CDR1 and CDR2 from the germline V gene are SGHTA and FQGTGA. This CDR3 has 13 amino acids. DNA for the CDR3: TGTGCCAGCAGCACGGGACAGCCCGATACGCAGTATTTT. This sequence encodes CASSTGQPDTQYF.

In this sample, this clonotype turned up many times. V is TRBV9 and J is TRBJ2-1, with D perhaps being TRBD1 or TRBD2 (5 bases each). Germline V gives CDR1 SGDLS, CDR2 YYNGEE. The V end lost 0 bases, the J end lost 7 bases, and 8 bases lay between the germline ends. This CDR3 region has 13 residues. The CDR3 bases are TGTGCCAGCAGCGTAGTCGGGACGAATGAGCAGTTCTTC. Its protein product is CASSVVGTNEQFF. The full variable domain, rest sourced from reference TRBV9 and TRBJ2-1, is DSGVTQTPKHLITATGQRVTLRCSPRSGDLSVYWYQQSLDQGLQFLIQYYNGEERAKGNILERFSAQQFPDLHSELNLSSLELGDSALYFCASSVVGTNEQFFGPGTRLTVL.

This clonotype appeared a few times. The chain links TRBV5-6 to TRBJ1-1; 8 bases align to TRBD1. Looked up from germline, CDR1 is SGHDT and CDR2 is YYEEEE. The CDR3 is 13 residues long. The trim removed 4 bases at V and 7 bases at J, leaving 6 bases unmatched. The CDR3 spells CASSGQGKLEAFF. CDR3 coding DNA: TGTGCCAGCAGCGGACAGGGCAAACTTGAAGCTTTCTTT.

Ten or more counts support this clonotype. This sequence joins TRBV5-1 and TRBJ2-2, with TRBD2 identical over 13 bases. The V and J ends lost 3 bases and 4 bases, in that order; junction bases with no gene match: 6. Germline CDR1 and CDR2: SGHRS and YFSETQ. This CDR3 is built from 17 residues. This CDR3 reads CASSWGLAGSGTGELFF. CDR3 DNA sequence: TGCGCCAGCAGCTGGGGACTAGCGGGATCGGGCACCGGGGAGCTGTTTTTT.

The chain uses TRBV5-1 and TRBJ2-1; the match to TRBD2 covers 7 bases. Germline V gives CDR1 SGHRS, CDR2 YFSETQ. The V segment lost 4 bases and the J segment 6 bases; nucleotides outside the gene matches: 13. This CDR3 is built from 16 residues. CDR3 bases: TGCGCCAGCAGCAGCATCGACGGGGGGTATGGCAATGAGCAGTTCTTC. It codes for CASSSIDGGYGNEQFF.

To note about this clonotype: This could be a read error, since a much larger clone is one nucleotide away. The rearrangement links TRBV7-6 to TRBJ1-3; TRBD1 agrees at 11 bases. The CDR3 is made up of 16 amino acids. CDR1 SGHVS and CDR2 FNYEAQ come from the germline V gene. CDR3 coding DNA: TGTGCCGGCAGCTTGGGGACAGGGGGTGCTGGAAACACCATATATTTT. Its protein product is CAGSLGTGGAGNTIYF.

This clonotype was observed many times. The V call is TRBV29-1, the J call TRBJ1-5, with a tentative D call TRBD1 (5 bases). The CDR3 covers 13 residues. Germline V gene data show CDR1 as SQVTM and CDR2 as ANQGSEA. The V end was cut by 6 bases, the J end by 4 bases, with 13 bases between. Here the CDR3 reads CSVQGNRNQPQHF. CDR3 DNA sequence: TGCAGCGTCCAAGGGAACAGGAATCAGCCCCAGCATTTT.

In this sample, this clonotype turned up many times. The rearrangement uses TRBV5-1 and TRBJ1-4; no firm D call. Per the germline V gene, CDR1 is SGHRS and CDR2 is YFSETQ. Trimming removed 0 bases from V and 12 bases from J, with 15 bases in between. This CDR3 spans 14 amino acids. The CDR3 region is CASSLDVNRRELFF. Written as DNA, the CDR3 is TGCGCCAGCAGCTTGGATGTAAATCGAAGGGAACTGTTTTTT.

A remark on this clonotype: Just one base apart from a much larger clone, this may be a read error. The V and J genes are TRBV20-1 and TRBJ2-7; 9 positions agree with TRBD2. The CDR3 sequence is 14 residues long. V was pared by 6 bases and J by 4 bases, with 10 bases of the junction left unmatched. From germline, CDR1 is DFQATT and CDR2 SNEGSKA (reference sequence). As DNA, the CDR3 is TGCAGTGCAAGCCGGACTAGCGAAAATTACGAGCAGTACTTC. Its translation is CSASRTSENYEQYF.

At least ten counts were recorded for this clonotype. The chain links TRBV5-1 to TRBJ2-7; perhaps TRBD2 as D (5 bases). CDR1 is SGHRS and CDR2 is YFSETQ in the germline V gene. Trimming took off 0 bases at V and 6 bases at J, with 16 bases between the two ends. This CDR3 contains 15 residues. CDR3 sequence (DNA): TGCGCCAGCAGCTTGGCCCTCGACTATATCTCCGAGCAGTACTTC. This translates into CASSLALDYISEQYF.

This clonotype was detected ten times or more. This rearrangement joins TRBV28 to TRBJ1-4; 7 bases match TRBD1. This CDR3 has 13 residues. With V trimmed by 5 bases and J by 8 bases, 5 bases remained unmatched. Germline V gene data show CDR1 as MDHEN and CDR2 as SYDVKM. The CDR3 region is CASSTGQLEKLFF. The DNA for the CDR3 is TGTGCCAGCAGTACGGGACAGCTAGAAAAACTGTTTTTT.

The table lists this clonotype with many counts. CDR3 residues: CASSQPEGWQFF. CDR3 sequence (DNA): TGCGCCAGCAGCCAACCAGAGGGTTGGCAGTTCTTC. J is TRBJ2-1 and V is TRBV5-1; TRBD2 is a possible D gene (5 bases). The length of the CDR3 is 12 residues. Between the trimmed V and J ends, which lost 4 bases and 12 bases, there was a span of 14 bases. Germline V gene lookup returns CDR1 SGHRS and CDR2 YFSETQ.

The sample holds a few counts of this clonotype. V is TRBV5-1 and J is TRBJ2-5, with 9 bases identical to TRBD2. V dropped 2 bases and J dropped 0; count of bases not matched to a gene: 8. Germline CDR1 is SGHRS and CDR2 is YFSETQ. The CDR3 is 17 amino acids. CDR3 loop: CASSFSPSGAYQETQYF. DNA of the CDR3: TGCGCCAGCAGCTTTTCCCCTAGCGGGGCTTACCAAGAGACCCAGTACTTC. The full variable domain, in which reference TRBV5-1 and TRBJ2-5 provide the parts outside the CDR3, is KAGVTQTPRYLIKTRGQQVTLSCSPISGHRSVSWYQQTPGQGLQFLFEYFSETQRNKGNFPGRFSGRQFSNSRSEMNVSTLELGDSALYLCASSFSPSGAYQETQYFGPGTRLLVL.

This clonotype was counted between two and nine times. The rearrangement uses TRBV12-3 or TRBV12-4 and TRBJ2-3; no clear D. The CDR3 extends over 11 amino acids. The V end lost 4 bases, the J end lost 5 bases, and 4 bases lay between the germline ends. In DNA form, the CDR3 reads TGTGCCAGCAGTTCAGTAGATACGCAGTATTTT. Translated: CASSSVDTQYF.

This clonotype was seen ten or more times. This sequence joins TRBV5-6 and TRBJ2-7; 9 positions agree with TRBD2. Germline CDR1 SGHDT, CDR2 YYEEEE. The CDR3 has 15 residues. V was clipped by 4 bases and J by 0 bases; unmatched bases: 5. The CDR3 sequence is CASSAGGDSSYEQYF. Written as DNA, the CDR3 is TGTGCCAGCAGCGCGGGGGGGGATAGCTCCTACGAGCAGTACTTC.

This clonotype was recorded many times. The chain links TRBV3-1 to TRBJ1-5; no firm D call. The V gene lost 1 base and the J gene lost 7 bases, with 11 bases spanning the gap. Germline loops: CDR1 LGHDT, CDR2 YNNKEL (reference sequence). The CDR3 loop spans 14 amino acids. CDR3 in amino acids: CASSQAGGKQPQHF. The CDR3 DNA is TGTGCCAGCAGCCAAGCGGGCGGAAAGCAGCCCCAGCATTTT. The entire variable domain, with the rest obtained from reference TRBV3-1 and TRBJ1-5, is as follows: DTAVSQTPKYLVTQMGNDKSIKCEQNLGHDTMYWYKQDSKKFLKIMFSYNNKELIINETVPNRFSPKSPDKAHLNLHINSLELGDSAVYFCASSQAGGKQPQHFGDGTRLSIL.

Many counts were recorded for this clonotype. V and J are TRBV2 and TRBJ2-2, with 7 positions matching TRBD1. V lost 7 bases and J lost 0; bases outside the gene matches: 5. Germline V gene data show CDR1 as SNHLY and CDR2 as FYNNEI. The CDR3 spans 15 residues. DNA for the CDR3: TGTGCCAGCATAAAGGGGGCCACGAACACCGGGGAGCTGTTTTTT. This codes for CASIKGATNTGELFF.